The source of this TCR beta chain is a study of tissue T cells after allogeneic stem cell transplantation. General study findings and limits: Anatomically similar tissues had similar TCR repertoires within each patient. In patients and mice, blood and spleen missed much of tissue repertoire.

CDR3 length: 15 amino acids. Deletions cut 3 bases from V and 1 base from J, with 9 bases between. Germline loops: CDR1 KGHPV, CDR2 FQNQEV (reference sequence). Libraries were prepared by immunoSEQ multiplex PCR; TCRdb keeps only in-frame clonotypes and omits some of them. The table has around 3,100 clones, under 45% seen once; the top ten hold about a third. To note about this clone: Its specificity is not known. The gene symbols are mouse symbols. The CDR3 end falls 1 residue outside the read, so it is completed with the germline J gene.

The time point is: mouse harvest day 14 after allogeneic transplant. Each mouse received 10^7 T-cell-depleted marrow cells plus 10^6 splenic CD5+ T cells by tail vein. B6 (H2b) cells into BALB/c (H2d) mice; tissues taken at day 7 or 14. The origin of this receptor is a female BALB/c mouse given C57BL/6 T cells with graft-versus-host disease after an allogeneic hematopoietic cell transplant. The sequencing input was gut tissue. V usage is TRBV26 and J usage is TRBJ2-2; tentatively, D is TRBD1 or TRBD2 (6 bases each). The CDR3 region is CASSLGGRNTGQLYF. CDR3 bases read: TGTGCCAGCAGTCTCGGGGGCCGAAACACCGGGCAGCTCTAC.